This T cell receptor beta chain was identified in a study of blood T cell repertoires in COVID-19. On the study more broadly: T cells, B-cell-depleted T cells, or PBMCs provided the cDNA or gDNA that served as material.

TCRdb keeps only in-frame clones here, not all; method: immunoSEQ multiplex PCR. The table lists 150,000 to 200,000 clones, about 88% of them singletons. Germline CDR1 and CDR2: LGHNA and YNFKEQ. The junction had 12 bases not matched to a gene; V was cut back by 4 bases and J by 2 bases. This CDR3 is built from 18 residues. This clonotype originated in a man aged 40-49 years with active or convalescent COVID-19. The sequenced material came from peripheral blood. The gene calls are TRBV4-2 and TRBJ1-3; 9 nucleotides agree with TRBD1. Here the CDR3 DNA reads TGTGCCAGCAGCCGAGTGCCGGGACAGGGAGCCGCTGGAAACACCATATATTTT. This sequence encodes CASSRVPGQGAAGNTIYF.